This TCR beta chain was obtained from a study of siplizumab effects on memory and regulatory T cells. Points from the study as a whole: Of the alloreactive clones, only a minor fraction mapped to unstimulated subsets.

CDR3 length equals 16 residues. V shed 4 bases, J shed 2 bases, and the junction held 9 bases outside the gene matches. Looked up from germline, CDR1 is MDHEN and CDR2 is SYDVKM. Profiling relied on immunoSEQ multiplex PCR, and the TCRdb table lists in-frame clones only, not all of them. The data show 9,500 to 11,000 clones, under 60% seen once. For this clone: Its antigen is still unknown.

Coculturing at 37°C lasted about six days for the mixed lymphocyte reaction cells. The rearrangement joins TRBV28 to TRBJ2-3, with 7 bases lining up with TRBD2. The clonotype originates from a human donor in good health; the cells came from an allogeneic mixed lymphocyte reaction. The sample comprised CFSE-low (dividing) CD4+ T cells sorted from an allogeneic mixed lymphocyte reaction. CDR3 sequence (DNA): TGTGCCAGCAGTTCCCCGGGACGGGAGGTCACAGATACGCAGTATTTT. Residues: CASSSPGREVTDTQYF.